This TCR beta chain was sequenced for a study of cytomegalovirus exposure and HLA in healthy donors. CDR1 and CDR2 from the germline V gene are SGHTA and FQGNSA. The CDR3 loop spans 13 amino acids. The J segment lost 9 bases and the V segment lost 5 bases, leaving 7 bases of the junction unmatched. General study points: An Asian-associated ancestry cluster reportedly showed fewer N-insertions than the approximately 700-donor mean in a later analysis. Near-uniform donor sequencing depth was presumed by presence/absence analyses.

Turning to this clone: What it binds is not known.

This PCR relied on a set of 60 Vbeta primers and 13 Jbeta primers. Assay used: immunoSEQ multiplex PCR; TCRdb lists only in-frame clones, some missing. This sample has under 70,000 clones; more than 60% occur once, and the top ten carry approximately 4.7%. This TCR was recovered from a male donor in good health and CMV-seropositive. The sequenced sample was PBMCs. V gene TRBV7-2 combines with J gene TRBJ1-2; TRBD1 aligns across 9 bases. The CDR3 loop reads CASSPGTGIRYTF. DNA of the CDR3: TGTGCCAGCAGCCCTGGGACAGGGATTCGCTACACCTTC.